Each of the 5 T cell receptor beta chains below was sequenced from the same sample in a study of T-cell reconstitution after alpha-beta-depleted transplantation in children. Unique molecular identifiers were built into the TCRbeta library. TCRdb redid the calling of the PCR reads with MiXCR, one entry per CDR3 protein. The profile covers about 600,000 distinct CDR3 sequences, with 10% to 15% appearing a single time and over 2% taken by the ten largest. The material was PBMCs, mostly from graft donor cells, obtained 360 days after TCRalphabeta/CD19-depleted stem cell transplant. These receptor sequences come from a male patient between 10 and 17 years old who had a stem cell transplant for acute myeloid leukemia, so the T cells may come from the graft donor.

The sample holds many counts of this clonotype. The chain has TRBV7-2 and TRBJ2-2, with TRBD2 matching over 8 bases. With V trimmed by 2 bases and J by 6 bases, 8 bases remained unmatched. Per germline, CDR1 SGHTA and CDR2 FQGNSA. This CDR3 contains 16 residues. Written as DNA, the CDR3 is TGTGCCAGCAGCTTAATAGCGGGAAAGGGGGCCGGGGAGCTGTTTTTT. Residues: CASSLIAGKGAGELFF. The entire variable domain, with the rest obtained from reference TRBV7-2 and TRBJ2-2, is as follows: GAGVSQSPSNKVTEKGKDVELRCDPISGHTALYWYRQSLGQGLEFLIYFQGNSAPDKSGLPSDRFSAERTGGSVSTLTIQRTQQEDSAVYLCASSLIAGKGAGELFFGEGSRLTVL.

Only a few counts were recorded for this clonotype. The gene calls are TRBV29-1 and TRBJ1-2; D is perhaps TRBD1 (5 bases). Trimming cost V 0 bases and J 7 bases, with 18 bases left between them. Germline CDR1 SQVTM, CDR2 ANQGSEA. This CDR3 spans 15 amino acids. CDR3 loop: CSVEDLKGTIGGYTF. The CDR3 bases are TGCAGCGTTGAAGATCTGAAAGGGACCATAGGTGGCTACACCTTC. Combining the CDR3 with reference TRBV29-1 and TRBJ1-2 gives the whole variable domain SAVISQKPSRDICQRGTSLTIQCQVDSQVTMMFWYRQQPGQSLTLIATANQGSEATYESGFVIDKFPISRPNLTFSTLTVSNMSPEDSSIYLCSVEDLKGTIGGYTFGSGTRLTVV.

This clonotype showed up just once. The genes are TRBV20-1 and TRBJ2-1; D might be TRBD1 (6 bases). CDR3 length: 16 amino acids. The germline V and J ends were trimmed by 3 bases and 0 bases, with 15 bases remaining between them. CDR1 is DFQATT, CDR2 SNEGSKA, per germline (reference sequence). The CDR3 DNA sequence: TGCAGTGCTAGTTCCCGGGACACTGGCTCCTACAATGAGCAGTTCTTC. This codes for CSASSRDTGSYNEQFF.

The rearrangement links TRBV7-6 to TRBJ1-1; 8 bases are a match to TRBD1. From germline, CDR1 is SGHVS and CDR2 FNYEAQ. V was clipped by 3 bases and J by 10 bases; unmatched bases: 7. This CDR3 region has 13 residues. In DNA, the CDR3 is TGTGCCAGCAGCTTTCCGGGACAGGAGGGAGCTTTCTTT. This sequence encodes CASSFPGQEGAFF.

This chain uses TRBV28 with TRBJ2-4, with TRBD2 identical over 14 bases. CDR1 is MDHEN and CDR2 is SYDVKM in the germline V gene. Trimming removed 5 bases from V and 8 bases from J; junction bases left unmatched: 11. The CDR3 spans 17 residues. CDR3 sequence reads: CASSPHTGLAGGDIQYF. CDR3 coding DNA: TGTGCCAGCAGTCCGCATACAGGACTAGCGGGAGGAGACATTCAGTACTTC.